The sequence of this T cell receptor (beta chain) was determined in a study of STAT5B mutations in CD4+ large granular lymphocyte leukemia. Deletions cut 4 bases from V and 1 base from J, with 11 bases between. Germline CDR1 KGHSH, CDR2 LQKENI. The CDR3 is made up of 14 amino acids. Sequenced by immunoSEQ multiplex PCR; TCRdb stores in-frame clones only, minus some. The table shows 25,000 to 35,000 clones, with about 81% occurring only once. The genes are TRBV18 and TRBJ2-7; possibly TRBD2 for D (6 bases). Sequencing was carried out using CD4+ T cells from blood buffy coats. This TCR came from a human donor in good health. The CDR3 nucleotides are TGTGCCAGCTCACGACCGGGAGTTTCCTACGAGCAGTACTTC. It specifies CASSRPGVSYEQYF.